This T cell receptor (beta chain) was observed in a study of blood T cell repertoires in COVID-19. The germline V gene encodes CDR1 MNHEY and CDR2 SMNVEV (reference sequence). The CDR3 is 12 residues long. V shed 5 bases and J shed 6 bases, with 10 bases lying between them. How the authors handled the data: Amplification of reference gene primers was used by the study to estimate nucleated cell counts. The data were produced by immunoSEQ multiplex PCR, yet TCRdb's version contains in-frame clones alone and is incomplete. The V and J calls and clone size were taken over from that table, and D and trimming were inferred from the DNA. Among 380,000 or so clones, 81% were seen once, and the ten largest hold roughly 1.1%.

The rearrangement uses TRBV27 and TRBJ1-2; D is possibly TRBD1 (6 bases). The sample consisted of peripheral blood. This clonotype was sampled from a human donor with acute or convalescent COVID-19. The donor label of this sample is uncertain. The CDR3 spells CASSTHRDGYTF. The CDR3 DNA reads TGTGCCAGCAGTACTCACAGGGATGGCTACACCTTC.